Here is one T cell receptor beta chain with its context. This record belongs to a study of blood T cell repertoires in COVID-19. The protocol was immunoSEQ multiplex PCR, while the TCRdb copy is restricted to in-frame clones and leaves out a portion. The sample shows 53,000 or so clones, around nine tenths of them seen only once. CDR3 size: 15 residues. V shed 3 bases, J shed 6 bases, and the junction held 11 bases outside the gene matches. The germline CDR1 and CDR2 sequences are DFQATT and SNEGSKA (reference sequence). The sample comprised peripheral blood. The chain employs TRBV20-1 and TRBJ2-3, with TRBD2 matching over 8 bases. The sequence was collected from a human donor in a cohort sampled during active COVID-19. This CDR3 reads CSASSEAGDQDTQYF. The CDR3 coding sequence is TGCAGTGCTAGTTCCGAAGCGGGAGATCAGGATACGCAGTATTTT.